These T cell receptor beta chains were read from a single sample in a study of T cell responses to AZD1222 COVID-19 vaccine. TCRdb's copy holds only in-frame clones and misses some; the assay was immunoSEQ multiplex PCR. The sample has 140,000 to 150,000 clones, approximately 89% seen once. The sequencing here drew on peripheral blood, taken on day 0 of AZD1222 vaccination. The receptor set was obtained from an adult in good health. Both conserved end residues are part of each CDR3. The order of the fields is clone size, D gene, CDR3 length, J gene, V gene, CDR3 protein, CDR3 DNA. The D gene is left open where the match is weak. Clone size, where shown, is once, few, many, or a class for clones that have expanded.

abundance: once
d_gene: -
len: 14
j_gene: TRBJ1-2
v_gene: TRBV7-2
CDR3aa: CASSLVQDNYGYTF
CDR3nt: TGTGCCAGCAGCTTAGTACAGGACAACTATGGCTACACCTTC

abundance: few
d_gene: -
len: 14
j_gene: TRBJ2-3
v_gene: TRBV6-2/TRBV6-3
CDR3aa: CASSHAGDSETQYF
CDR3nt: TGTGCCAGCAGCCACGCCGGGGATTCGGAGACGCAGTATTTT

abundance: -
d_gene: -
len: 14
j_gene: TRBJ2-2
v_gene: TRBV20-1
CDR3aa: CSASVGVYTGELFF
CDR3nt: TGCAGTGCTAGTGTGGGGGTGTACACCGGGGAGCTGTTTTTT

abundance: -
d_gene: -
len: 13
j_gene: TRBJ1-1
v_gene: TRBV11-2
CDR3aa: CASSLKRNTEAFF
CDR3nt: TGTGCCAGCAGCTTAAAGAGGAACACTGAAGCTTTCTTT

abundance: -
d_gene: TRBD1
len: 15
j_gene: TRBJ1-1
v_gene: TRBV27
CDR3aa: CASSIRQGLNTEAFF
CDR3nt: TGTGCCAGCAGTATAAGACAGGGCCTTAACACTGAAGCTTTCTTT

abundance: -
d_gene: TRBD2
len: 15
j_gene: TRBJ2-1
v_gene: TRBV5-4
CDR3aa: CASSLAGGLYNEQFF
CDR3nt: TGTGCCAGCAGCTTGGCGGGGGGGTTGTACAATGAGCAGTTCTTC

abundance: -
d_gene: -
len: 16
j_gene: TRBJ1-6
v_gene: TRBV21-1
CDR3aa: CASSSPTTGPNSPLHF
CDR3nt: TGTGCCAGCAGCTCCCCTACGACAGGACCGAATTCACCCCTCCACTTT

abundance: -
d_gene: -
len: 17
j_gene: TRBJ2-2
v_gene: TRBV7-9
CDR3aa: CASSPTVHGGPTGELFF
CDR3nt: TGTGCCAGCAGCCCCACGGTCCACGGGGGGCCCACCGGGGAGCTGTTTTTT

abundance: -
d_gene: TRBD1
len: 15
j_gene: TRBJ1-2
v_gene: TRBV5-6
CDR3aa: CASSSTGAVNYGYTF
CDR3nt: TGTGCCAGCAGCTCAACAGGGGCAGTAAACTATGGCTACACCTTC

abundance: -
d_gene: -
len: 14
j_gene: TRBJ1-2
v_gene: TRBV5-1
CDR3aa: CASSLRQFSYGYTF
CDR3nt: TGCGCCAGCAGCTTGCGACAGTTTTCCTATGGCTACACCTTC

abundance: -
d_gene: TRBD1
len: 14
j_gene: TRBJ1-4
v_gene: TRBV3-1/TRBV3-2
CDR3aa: CASAHKGQGEKLFF
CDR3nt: TGTGCCAGCGCTCATAAGGGACAGGGAGAAAAACTGTTTTTT